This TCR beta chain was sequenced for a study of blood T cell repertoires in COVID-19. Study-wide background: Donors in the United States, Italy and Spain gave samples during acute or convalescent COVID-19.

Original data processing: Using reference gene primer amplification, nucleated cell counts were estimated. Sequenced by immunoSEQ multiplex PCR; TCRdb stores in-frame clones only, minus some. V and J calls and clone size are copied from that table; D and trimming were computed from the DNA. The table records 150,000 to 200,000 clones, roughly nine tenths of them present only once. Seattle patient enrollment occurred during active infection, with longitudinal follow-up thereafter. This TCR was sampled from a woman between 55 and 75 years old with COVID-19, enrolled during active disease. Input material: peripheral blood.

In DNA form, the CDR3 reads TGTGCCAGCAGCCCTGGACAGGGGCGCTACGAGCAGTACTTC. The encoded protein is CASSPGQGRYEQYF. The chain has TRBV5-4 and TRBJ2-7; TRBD1 matches at 9 bases. The germline gives CDR1 SGHNT, CDR2 YYREEE (reference sequence). This CDR3 has 14 amino acids. The V segment lost 4 bases and the J segment 3 bases; nucleotides outside the gene matches: 5.